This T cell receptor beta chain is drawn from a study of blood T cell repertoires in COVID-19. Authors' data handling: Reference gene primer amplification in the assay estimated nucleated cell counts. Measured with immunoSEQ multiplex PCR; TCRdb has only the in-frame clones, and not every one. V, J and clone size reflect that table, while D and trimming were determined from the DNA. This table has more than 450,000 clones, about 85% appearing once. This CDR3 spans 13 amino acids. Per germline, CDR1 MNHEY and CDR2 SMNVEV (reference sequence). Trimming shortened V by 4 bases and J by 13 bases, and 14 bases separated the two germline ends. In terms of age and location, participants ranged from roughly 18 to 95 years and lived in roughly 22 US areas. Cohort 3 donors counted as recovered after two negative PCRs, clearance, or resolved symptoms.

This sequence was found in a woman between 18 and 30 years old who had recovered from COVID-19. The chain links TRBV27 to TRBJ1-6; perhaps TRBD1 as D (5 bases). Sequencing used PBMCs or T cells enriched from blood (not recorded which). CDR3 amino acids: CASSSGGVGPLHF. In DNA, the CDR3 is TGTGCCAGCAGTTCCGGGGGGGTGGGTCCCCTCCACTTT.